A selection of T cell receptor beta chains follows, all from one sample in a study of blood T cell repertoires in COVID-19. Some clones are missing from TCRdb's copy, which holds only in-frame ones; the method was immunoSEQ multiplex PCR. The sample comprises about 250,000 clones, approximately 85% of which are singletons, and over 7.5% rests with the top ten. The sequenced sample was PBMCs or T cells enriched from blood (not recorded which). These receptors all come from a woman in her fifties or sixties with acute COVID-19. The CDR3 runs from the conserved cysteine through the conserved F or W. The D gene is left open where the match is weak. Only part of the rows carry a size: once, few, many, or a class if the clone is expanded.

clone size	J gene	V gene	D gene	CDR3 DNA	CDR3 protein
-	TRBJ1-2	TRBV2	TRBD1	TGTGCCACCCGTCCCGGGACAGGGGGCGGCGGCTACACCTTC	CATRPGTGGGGYTF
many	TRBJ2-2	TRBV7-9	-	TGTGCCAGCAGCTCCGACAGGCGCACGAACACCGGGGAGCTGTTTTTT	CASSSDRRTNTGELFF
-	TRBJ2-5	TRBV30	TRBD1	TGTGCCTGGGATCGGGGTCTGACAGGGCCCAGGGAGACCCAGTACTTC	CAWDRGLTGPRETQYF
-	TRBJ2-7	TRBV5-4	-	TGTGCCAGCAGCTGGGAGTCATCCTACGAGCAGTACTTC	CASSWESSYEQYF
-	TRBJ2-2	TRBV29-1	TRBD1	TGCAGCGTTGAGAGGGACAGGGTATTGGGGACCGGGGAGCTGTTTTTT	CSVERDRVLGTGELFF
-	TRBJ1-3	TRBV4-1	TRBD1	TGCGCCCCTATCCCAGGGGGTCTTCTATACACCATATATTTT	CAPIPGGLLYTIYF
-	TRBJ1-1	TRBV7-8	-	TGTGCCAGCAGCTTAGCTCGTCAGGGCACTGAAGCTTTCTTT	CASSLARQGTEAFF
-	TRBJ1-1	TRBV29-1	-	TGCAGCGTTCGTCAGGGCAGCACTGAAGCTTTCTTT	CSVRQGSTEAFF
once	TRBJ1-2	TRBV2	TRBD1	TGTGCCAGCAGCCTTGTCCCGGGACAGGGGGCAAATGGCTACACCTTC	CASSLVPGQGANGYTF
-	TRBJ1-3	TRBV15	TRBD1	TGTGCCACCAGCAGTCGACAGGGGGATTGGAACACCATATATTTT	CATSSRQGDWNTIYF
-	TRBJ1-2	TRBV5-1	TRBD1	TGCGCCAGCAGCTTGTACGAGACAGGGTATGGCTACACCTTC	CASSLYETGYGYTF
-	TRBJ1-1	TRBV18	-	TGTGCCAGCTCACCACCCCTAGTCACTGAAGCTTTCTTT	CASSPPLVTEAFF
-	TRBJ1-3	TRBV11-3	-	TGTGCCAGCAGCTTAATGGCCGGAAACACCATATATTTT	CASSLMAGNTIYF
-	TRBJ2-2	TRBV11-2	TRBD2	TGTGCCAGCAGCCCTAGCGGGGGACCCACCGGGGAGCTGTTTTTT	CASSPSGGPTGELFF
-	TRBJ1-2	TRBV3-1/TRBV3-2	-	TGTGCCAGCAGCCAAACCGCCTCGGGACTGAACTATGGCTACACCTTC	CASSQTASGLNYGYTF
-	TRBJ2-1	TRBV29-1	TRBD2	TGCAGCGTTCCCTTGAGCGGGGGGGCCAGTGAGCAGTTCTTC	CSVPLSGGASEQFF
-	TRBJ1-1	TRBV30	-	TGTGCCTGGGCCGGGTGGTACACTGAAGCTTTCTTT	CAWAGWYTEAFF
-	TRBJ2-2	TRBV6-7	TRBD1	TGTGCCAGCAGTTACTCGAGCCAGGGGGCGGGCGGGGAGCTGTTTTTT	CASSYSSQGAGGELFF
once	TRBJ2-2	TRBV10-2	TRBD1	TGCGCCAGCAGTGGGACAGGGGTTCGTACCGGGGAGCTGTTTTTT	CASSGTGVRTGELFF
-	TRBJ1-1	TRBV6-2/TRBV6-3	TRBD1	TGTGCCAGCAGTTATCCGACCGGGACAGGGGCGACGAACACTGAAGCTTTCTTT	CASSYPTGTGATNTEAFF
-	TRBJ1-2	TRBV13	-	TGTGCCAGCAGCTTAACCCAGTTCGACTACACCTTC	CASSLTQFDYTF
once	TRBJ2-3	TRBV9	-	TGTGCCAGCAGCGTCCGTGTGGAGCCCACAGATACGCAGTATTTT	CASSVRVEPTDTQYF
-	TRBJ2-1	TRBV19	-	TGTGCCAGTAGGGCGGGGGCCTCGTCCTACAATGAGCAGTTCTTC	CASRAGASSYNEQFF
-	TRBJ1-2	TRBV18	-	TGTGCCAGCGCCGACAAGAACTATGGCTACACCTTC	CASADKNYGYTF
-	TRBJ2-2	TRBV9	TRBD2	TGTGCCAGCAGCGTAGATGGACTAGGCGTCGGGGAGCTGTTTTTT	CASSVDGLGVGELFF
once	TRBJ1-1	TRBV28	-	TGTGCCGGCAGGGCCGGAGGGGTGGACACTGAAGCTTTCTTT	CAGRAGGVDTEAFF
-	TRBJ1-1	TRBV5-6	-	TGTGCCAGCAACCGACTCGGGGGGCGAACTGAAGCTTTCTTT	CASNRLGGRTEAFF
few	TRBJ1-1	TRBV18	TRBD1	TGTGCCAGCTCACCGCGAGGGACAGGGGTTTCCACGAACACTGAAGCTTTCTTT	CASSPRGTGVSTNTEAFF
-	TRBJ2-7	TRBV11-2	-	TGTGCCAGCAGCCTCTTCTACGAGCAGTACTTC	CASSLFYEQYF
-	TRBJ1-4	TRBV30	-	TGTGCCTGGAGTGTAGGGGACAAGTCACCGTTTTTT	CAWSVGDKSPFF
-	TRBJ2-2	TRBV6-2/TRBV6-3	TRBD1	TGTGCCAGCAGTTCGGACAGGGGCACCGGGGAGCTGTTTTTT	CASSSDRGTGELFF
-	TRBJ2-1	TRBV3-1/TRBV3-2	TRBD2	TGTGCCAGCAGCCAAGTTTCTAGCGGGGGGCGGAATGAGCAGTTCTTC	CASSQVSSGGRNEQFF
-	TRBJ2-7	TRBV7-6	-	TGTGCCAGCAGCCCAGGTGGAGGGGGCCTTCAACCCAGATACGAGCAGTACTTC	CASSPGGGGLQPRYEQYF
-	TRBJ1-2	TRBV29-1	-	TGCAGCGTTGGGGGGCAGGAGATCTATGGCTACACCTTC	CSVGGQEIYGYTF
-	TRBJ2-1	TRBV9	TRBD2	TGTGCCAGCAGCGCAGCGGGGATCTCCTACAATGAGCAGTTCTTC	CASSAAGISYNEQFF
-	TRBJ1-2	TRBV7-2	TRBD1	TGTGCCAGCAGCCGCAGGGCCGACAGGGGGGATGGCTACACCTTC	CASSRRADRGDGYTF
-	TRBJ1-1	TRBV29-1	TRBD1	TGCAGCGTTGAAAGAACAGGGGTGGATACGACTGAAGCTTTCTTT	CSVERTGVDTTEAFF
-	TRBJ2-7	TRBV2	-	TGTGCCAGCAGACAGGGTTCCTACGAGCAGTACTTC	CASRQGSYEQYF
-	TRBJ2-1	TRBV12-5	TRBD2	TGTGCTAGTGGTTCGCCGGGACTAGCGGACTCTTTTTCCTACAATGAGCAGTTCTTC	CASGSPGLADSFSYNEQFF
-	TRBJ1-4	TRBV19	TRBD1	TGTGCCAGTAGGACAGGGGGAATCCCTAATGAAAAACTGTTTTTT	CASRTGGIPNEKLFF
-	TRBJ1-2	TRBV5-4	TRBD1	TGTGCCAGCAGCTTTGAAGGGGGCAGGGGAGCTGCGTTTGGCTACACCTTC	CASSFEGGRGAAFGYTF
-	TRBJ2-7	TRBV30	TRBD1	TGTGCCTGGACGACAGGGTTCGAGCAGTACTTC	CAWTTGFEQYF
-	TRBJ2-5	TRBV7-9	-	TGTGCCAGCAGCTTAGGCGTGGAGGCCCAGTACTTC	CASSLGVEAQYF
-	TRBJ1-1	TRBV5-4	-	TGTGCCAGCAGCTCAGAAAGGGGGTCCCCGGACGAAGCTTTCTTT	CASSSERGSPDEAFF
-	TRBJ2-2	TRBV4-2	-	TGTGCCAGCAGCCCCGACTGGAAACTCACCGGGGAGCTGTTTTTT	CASSPDWKLTGELFF
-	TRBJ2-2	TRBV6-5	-	TGTGCCAGCAGTTATTGGGGCGCGGCCACCGGGGAGCTGTTTTTT	CASSYWGAATGELFF
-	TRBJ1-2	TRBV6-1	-	TGTGCCAGCAGTGAAGGGGCAGGGGTCGTTCCCTTC	CASSEGAGVVPF
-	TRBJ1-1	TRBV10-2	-	TGCGCCAGCAGTGGCCAGGGGAACACTGAAGCTTTCTTT	CASSGQGNTEAFF
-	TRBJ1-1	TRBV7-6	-	TGTGCCAGCAGCTTAAAACAGACCACTGAAGCTTTCTTT	CASSLKQTTEAFF
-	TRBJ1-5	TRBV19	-	TGTGCCAGTAGCCCCCCGGGAGGGCTGGGTTATCAGCCCCAGCATTTT	CASSPPGGLGYQPQHF
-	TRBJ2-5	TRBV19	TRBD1	TGTGCCAGTGGGGGACAGGGGGCAGAGGAGACCCAGTACTTC	CASGGQGAEETQYF
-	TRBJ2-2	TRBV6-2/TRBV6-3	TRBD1	TGTGCCAGCAGTTACTTGAGTCCAGGGGGCTTGTACACCGGGGAGCTGTTTTTT	CASSYLSPGGLYTGELFF
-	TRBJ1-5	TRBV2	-	TGTGCCAGCAGTGAAGGCGGGGGGATCAGGTTTAAGCCCCAGCATTTT	CASSEGGGIRFKPQHF
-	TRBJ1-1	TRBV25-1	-	TGTGCCAGCAGTGAATACAACTTTGAAGCTTTCTTT	CASSEYNFEAFF
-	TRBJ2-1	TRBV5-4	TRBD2	TGTGCCAGCAGCTTTGGCGGGGGGGTCTCCTACAATGAGCAGTTCTTC	CASSFGGGVSYNEQFF
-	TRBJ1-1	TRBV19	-	TGTGCCAGTAGTAGGGGCAGGGGAGGGACTGAAGCTTTCTTT	CASSRGRGGTEAFF